Below are 14 T cell receptor beta chains sequenced from a single sample in a study of shared clonotypes between healthy human individuals. Generated by immunoSEQ multiplex PCR, the TCRdb table keeps only in-frame clones and is missing some. The sample yields about 600,000 clones, around 97% seen once. The sequencing sample was made of naive CD4+ T cells sorted from blood. Subset specified: CD45RA+ positively selected. These receptors were collected from a woman aged 30 to 39 in good health.

The chain employs TRBV23-1 and TRBJ2-7; maybe TRBD1 (6 bases). TRBV23-1 is given ORF status, its function remaining uncertain. The length of the CDR3 is 15 residues. The V gene lost 4 bases and the J gene lost 0 bases, with 13 bases spanning the gap. The CDR3 protein is CASSRSGQISYEQYF. The CDR3 DNA sequence: TGCGCCAGCAGTCGGAGTGGACAGATCTCCTACGAGCAGTACTTC.

The genes are TRBV27 and TRBJ1-2; D remains ambiguous. The germline V gene has CDR1 MNHEY and CDR2 SMNVEV (reference sequence). V lost 4 bases and J 2 bases, leaving 11 bases between the germline ends. This CDR3 spans 14 amino acids. The CDR3 nucleotides read TGTGCCAGCAGTTGGGGTGCGGGGAACTATGGCTACACCTTC. Translation: CASSWGAGNYGYTF.

The chain links TRBV19 to TRBJ1-1; tentatively, D is TRBD1 (5 bases). CDR3 size: 14 residues. CDR1 and CDR2 from the germline V gene are LNHDA and SQIVND (reference sequence). V was trimmed by 0 bases and J by 1 base, leaving 6 bases between them. For the CDR3, the DNA is TGTGCCAGTAGTATAGAGGGGGGGAACACTGAAGCTTTCTTT. It is translated as CASSIEGGNTEAFF.

The genes are TRBV28 and TRBJ2-7, with D possibly matching TRBD1 (10 bases). Trimming left V 4 bases short and J 0 bases short, with 37 bases between. Germline V gene lookup returns CDR1 MDHEN and CDR2 SYDVKM. The CDR3 is made up of 23 amino acids. This CDR3 reads CASSSPRWTGGREGYKSSYEQYF. CDR3 DNA sequence: TGTGCCAGCAGTTCCCCTCGCTGGACAGGGGGGCGGGAGGGTTATAAAAGCTCCTACGAGCAGTACTTC.

The J gene is TRBJ2-7, the V gene TRBV5-4, with TRBD1 matching over 9 bases. The germline CDR1 and CDR2 sequences are SGHNT and YYREEE (reference sequence). V lost 2 bases to trimming and J lost 6 bases; unmatched junction nucleotides: 3. This CDR3 is 13 amino acids long. CDR3 nucleotides: TGTGCCAGCAGCTTACAGGGGGCGAGCGAGCAGTACTTC. Its protein is CASSLQGASEQYF.

The chain couples TRBV15 to TRBJ1-5, with unresolved D. The CDR3 runs 14 residues. Trimming took off 1 base at V and 4 bases at J, with 8 bases between the two ends. Germline V CDR1 and CDR2: LNHNV, YYDKDF (reference sequence). The CDR3 here is CATSRVAGNQPQHF. The CDR3 DNA reads TGTGCCACCAGCAGAGTGGCGGGGAATCAGCCCCAGCATTTT.

The V gene is TRBV19, the J gene TRBJ1-1; tentative D call: TRBD1 (5 bases). Looked up from germline, CDR1 is LNHDA and CDR2 is SQIVND (reference sequence). Trimming left V 3 bases short and J 0 bases short, with 11 bases between. The CDR3 sequence is 15 residues long. CDR3 DNA: TGTGCCAGTAGTATTAGGCAGGGTATGAACACTGAAGCTTTCTTT. Translated, it gives CASSIRQGMNTEAFF.

V is TRBV9 and J is TRBJ2-1; perhaps TRBD2 as D (6 bases). The CDR3 loop spans 17 amino acids. Trimming stripped 0 bases from V and 2 bases from J, with 15 bases between. CDR1 is SGDLS and CDR2 is YYNGEE in the germline V gene. This CDR3 is CASSVASGRQTYNEQFF. The CDR3 DNA reads as TGTGCCAGCAGCGTAGCATCTGGGAGGCAGACCTACAATGAGCAGTTCTTC.

The chain links TRBV21-1 to TRBJ1-5. TRBV21-1 corresponds to a pseudogene. The CDR3 totals 17 residues. Written as DNA, the CDR3 is TGTGCCAGCAGCAAAGCAAGACATACGGGGTCCGACTCAGCCCAGCATTTT. This codes for CASSKARHTGSDSAQHF.

This chain links TRBV28 with TRBJ1-1; D call uncertain. Germline V CDR1 and CDR2: MDHEN, SYDVKM. This CDR3 comprises 15 residues. Trimming took 4 bases from V and 6 from J, leaving 18 bases between them. CDR3 coding DNA: TGTGCCAGCAGTTCCCCGGCGGCCAGAAAGTCTGAAGCTTTCTTT. This gives the protein CASSSPAARKSEAFF.

The V and J genes are TRBV28 and TRBJ2-1, with D perhaps TRBD2 (5 bases). Germline CDR1 MDHEN, CDR2 SYDVKM. V was cut by 5 bases and J by 1 base, with 18 bases left in between. The CDR3 is 17 amino acids. The chain's CDR3 is CASSPPYGSGSYNEQFF. The CDR3 nucleotides are TGTGCCAGCAGTCCCCCTTATGGGAGTGGTTCCTACAATGAGCAGTTCTTC.

In DNA, the CDR3 is TGTGCCAGCTCACCATGGGGGCCCGGGGAACGCTACGAGCAGTACTTC. This sequence encodes CASSPWGPGERYEQYF. The chain uses TRBV18 and TRBJ2-7, with D possibly TRBD1 on 6 matching bases. Germline loops: CDR1 KGHSH, CDR2 LQKENI. The CDR3 consists of 16 residues. The V end was cut by 2 bases, the J end by 3 bases, with 17 bases between.

The chain is built from TRBV11-2 and TRBJ2-1; no firm D call. The CDR3 covers 15 residues. Germline V gives CDR1 SGHAT, CDR2 FQNNGV. Trimming left V 1 base short and J 8 bases short, with 15 bases between. The CDR3 DNA is TGTGCCAGCAGCTTAGTGTATGGGTTGGATGATGAGCAGTTCTTC. Its translation is CASSLVYGLDDEQFF.

CDR3 DNA sequence: TGTGCCTGGAGTGTAAAGGCGCTGGGACAGCCTAACTATGGCTACACCTTC. This codes for CAWSVKALGQPNYGYTF. This sequence joins TRBV30 and TRBJ1-2; TRBD1 aligns across 7 bases. The CDR3 spans 17 residues. CDR1 and CDR2 (germline): GTSNPN, SVGIG (reference sequence). V shed 0 bases, J shed 0 bases, and the junction held 10 bases outside the gene matches. Drawing the rest from reference TRBV30 and TRBJ1-2, the complete variable domain is SQTIHQWPATLVQPVGSPLSLECTVEGTSNPNLYWYRQAAGRGLQLLFYSVGIGQISSEVPQNLSASRPQDRQFILSSKKLLLSDSGFYLCAWSVKALGQPNYGYTFGSGTRLTVV.